Below, 17 T cell receptor beta chains from the same sample are listed, as sequenced in a study of CD8 T cells in Susac syndrome. With random hexamers, roughly 0.45 to 1 ug RNA was reverse transcribed. TCRdb reprocessed the immunoSEQ multiplex PCR reads with MiXCR, giving one entry per CDR3 protein. The profile covers about 80,000 distinct CDR3 sequences, with 85% to 95% appearing a single time and around 0.52% taken by the ten largest. The sequenced sample consisted of CD4+ T cells from PBMCs. Every receptor here comes from a human donor with Susac syndrome.

The J gene is TRBJ1-1, the V gene TRBV6-1, with D possibly matching TRBD1 (6 bases). Germline V gene data show CDR1 as MNHNS and CDR2 as SASEGT. V was trimmed by 7 bases and J by 4 bases, leaving 22 bases between them. The CDR3 is made up of 16 amino acids. The CDR3 region is CASTPNHARGGTEAFF. The CDR3 bases are TGTGCCAGCACTCCCAATCACGCCAGAGGGGGCACTGAAGCTTTCTTT.

The rearrangement links TRBV7-9 to TRBJ2-1, with 8 positions matching TRBD2. Looked up from germline, CDR1 is SEHNR and CDR2 is FQNEAQ (reference sequence). The CDR3 extends over 15 amino acids. V gave up 5 bases and J gave up 6 bases; unmatched junction bases: 9. The CDR3 DNA reads as TGTGCCAGCAGCCCAGACGGGACTAGAGGCAATGAGCAGTTCTTC. Encoded protein: CASSPDGTRGNEQFF.

The chain carries TRBV5-6 and TRBJ2-5; D gene ambiguous. The CDR3 length is 16 residues. V lost 5 bases and J 4 bases, leaving 21 bases between the germline ends. Germline values: CDR1 SGHDT, CDR2 YYEEEE. CDR3 nucleotide sequence: TGTGCCAGCAGTCCACGTAGGGCCGGTTCGGCAGAGACCCAGTACTTC. Its protein product is CASSPRRAGSAETQYF.

The V call is TRBV5-1, the J call TRBJ1-5; no clear D. The V end was cut by 0 bases, the J end by 0 bases, with 7 bases between. The CDR3 extends over 15 amino acids. Germline V gene sequence: CDR1 SGHRS, CDR2 YFSETQ. The CDR3, as DNA: TGCGCCAGCAGCTTGGAGGGCAGTAGCAATCAGCCCCAGCATTTT. Protein: CASSLEGSSNQPQHF.

This chain connects TRBV7-2 to TRBJ2-7; 7 nucleotides match TRBD1. Germline V gene data show CDR1 as SGHTA and CDR2 as FQGNSA. V was pared by 9 bases and J by 0 bases, with 8 bases of the junction left unmatched. The CDR3 contains 14 residues. CDR3 sequence (DNA): TGTGCCAGTAGACAGGGCCTGAGCTCCTACGAGCAGTACTTC. It codes for CASRQGLSSYEQYF.

CDR3 bases: TGTGCCAGCAGCTCACCGCCCCCCTACGAGCAGTACTTC. As protein: CASSSPPPYEQYF. The chain uses TRBV7-2 and TRBJ2-7, with D unclear. In germline, CDR1 is SGHTA, CDR2 FQGNSA. The CDR3 sequence is 13 residues long. V lost 4 bases, J lost 2 bases, and 9 bases lay in between.

The V gene is TRBV20-1, the J gene TRBJ2-1; perhaps D is TRBD1 or TRBD2 (5 bases each). The germline gives CDR1 DFQATT, CDR2 SNEGSKA (reference sequence). The CDR3 is 16 residues long. V lost 5 bases and J 0 bases, leaving 17 bases between the germline ends. The CDR3 sequence is CSAEYRDPDSYNEQFF. The CDR3 DNA sequence: TGCAGTGCTGAGTACCGGGACCCCGACTCCTACAATGAGCAGTTCTTC.

This clonotype was seen just once. This chain connects TRBV6-6 to TRBJ2-1, with TRBD2 matching 7 bases. The length of the CDR3 is 15 residues. V was clipped by 2 bases and J by 9 bases; unmatched bases: 10. CDR1 is MNHNY and CDR2 is SVGAGI in the germline V gene (reference sequence). As DNA, the CDR3 is TGTGCCAGCAGTTACGATTGGGGAGGGATCGGTGAGCAGTTCTTC. Translated, it gives CASSYDWGGIGEQFF.

About this clonotype itself: An end of the junction differs from the germline gene, which may be a read error. The chain combines TRBV27 with TRBJ2-1, with D perhaps TRBD1 (6 bases). This CDR3 comprises 16 residues. Germline values: CDR1 MNHEY, CDR2 SMNVEV (reference sequence). The CDR3 here is CASSPQGLRKYNEQFF. In DNA, the CDR3 is TGTGCCAGCAGCCCACAGGGATTAAGAAAATACAATGAGCAGTTTTTC.

In this sample, this clonotype turned up once. The chain carries TRBV18 and TRBJ1-6, with 9 bases aligning to TRBD1. Germline CDR1 and CDR2: KGHSH and LQKENI. Germline trimming cut 0 bases from V and 7 bases from J; bases unmatched to any gene: 1. This CDR3 has 15 residues. The CDR3, as DNA: TGTGCCAGCTCACCACCTGGGACAGGGAATTCACCCCTCCACTTT. The encoded protein is CASSPPGTGNSPLHF.

This rearrangement joins TRBV19 to TRBJ1-2; D might be TRBD1 (5 bases). Trimming shortened V by 5 bases and J by 2 bases, and 15 bases separated the two germline ends. The germline gives CDR1 LNHDA, CDR2 SQIVND (reference sequence). This CDR3 has 15 residues. The DNA of the CDR3 is TGTGCCAGTAGTGCCACGCGGGGGGAGAACTATGGCTACACCTTC. This codes for CASSATRGENYGYTF.

This sequence joins TRBV7-9 and TRBJ2-7, with D unresolved. Germline CDR1 SEHNR, CDR2 FQNEAQ (reference sequence). The CDR3 sequence is 11 residues long. V was trimmed by 5 bases and J by 5 bases, leaving 7 bases between them. The CDR3, as DNA: TGTGCCAGCAGCCTACCCCACGAGCAGTACTTC. It yields the protein CASSLPHEQYF.

The V call is TRBV20-1, the J call TRBJ2-1; 7 positions match TRBD2. With 5 bases clipped from V and 8 bases from J, the junction kept 12 bases outside the gene matches. The CDR3 is made up of 14 amino acids. The V gene's germline CDR1 is DFQATT and CDR2 SNEGSKA (reference sequence). The chain's CDR3 is CSALALALAYEQFF. CDR3 bases: TGCAGTGCTTTAGCACTAGCGTTGGCTTATGAGCAGTTCTTC.

The chain combines TRBV5-4 with TRBJ2-5, with 13 bases aligning to TRBD2. Germline lookup yields CDR1 SGHNT and CDR2 YYREEE (reference sequence). The CDR3 runs 16 residues. V shed 3 bases and J 5 bases; nucleotides not matched to a gene: 7. In DNA form, the CDR3 reads TGTGCCAGCAGCTCGGGGACTAGCGGGATATGGGAGACCCAGTACTTC. Its protein is CASSSGTSGIWETQYF.

The gene calls are TRBV4-1 and TRBJ2-3; maybe TRBD1 (6 bases). With 5 bases removed from V and 3 bases from J, the gap between germline ends came to 15 bases. In germline, CDR1 is MGHRA, CDR2 YSYEKL. The CDR3 has 15 amino acids. The CDR3 loop is CASSRAGAETDTQYF. Written as DNA, the CDR3 is TGCGCCAGCAGCAGGGCAGGGGCTGAGACAGATACGCAGTATTTT.

This chain uses TRBV5-6 with TRBJ2-2; D not certain. Trimming stripped 0 bases from V and 4 bases from J, with 10 bases between. Germline CDR1 SGHDT, CDR2 YYEEEE. This CDR3 has 15 amino acids. The CDR3 bases are TGTGCCAGCAGCTTGGATCATATAGGCACCGGGGAGCTGTTTTTT. Encoded protein: CASSLDHIGTGELFF.

Points on this clonotype: Mismatch with germline at one junction end may stem from a read error. V and J are TRBV29-1 and TRBJ1-1; D may be TRBD1 (6 bases). Germline lookup yields CDR1 SQVTM and CDR2 ANQGSEA. The CDR3 has 16 amino acids. The CDR3 here is CSGEQGAGALNTEAFF. The CDR3, as DNA: TGCAGCGGTGAACAGGGCGCCGGCGCCCTGAACACTGAAGCTTTCTTT. Filled out from reference TRBV29-1 and TRBJ1-1, the complete variable domain reads SAVISQKPSRDICQRGTSLTIQCQVDSQVTMMFWYRQQPGQSLTLIATANQGSEATYESGFVIDKFPISRPNLTFSTLTVSNMSPEDSSIYLCSGEQGAGALNTEAFFGQGTRLTVV.